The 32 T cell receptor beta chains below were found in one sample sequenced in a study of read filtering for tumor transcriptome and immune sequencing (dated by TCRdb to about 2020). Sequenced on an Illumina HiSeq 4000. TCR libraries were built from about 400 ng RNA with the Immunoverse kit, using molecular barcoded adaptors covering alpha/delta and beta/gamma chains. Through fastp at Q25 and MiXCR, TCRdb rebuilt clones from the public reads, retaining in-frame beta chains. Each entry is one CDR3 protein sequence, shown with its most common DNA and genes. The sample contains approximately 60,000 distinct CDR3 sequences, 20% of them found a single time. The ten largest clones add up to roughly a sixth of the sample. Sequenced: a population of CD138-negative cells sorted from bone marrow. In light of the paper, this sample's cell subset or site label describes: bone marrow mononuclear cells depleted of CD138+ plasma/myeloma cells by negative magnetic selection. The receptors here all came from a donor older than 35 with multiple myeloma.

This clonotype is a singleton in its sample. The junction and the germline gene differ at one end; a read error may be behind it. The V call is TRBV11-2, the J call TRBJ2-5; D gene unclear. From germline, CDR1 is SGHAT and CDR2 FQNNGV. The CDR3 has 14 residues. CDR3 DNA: TGTGCCAGCAGCTTTACGCTGTTCCAAGAGTCCCAGTACTTC. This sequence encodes CASSFTLFQESQYF.

The CDR3 sequence is CASSGQGANTEAFF. In DNA form, the CDR3 reads TGTGCCAGCAGCGGACAGGGGGCGAACACTGAAGCTTTCTTT. The chain carries TRBV9 and TRBJ1-1, with TRBD1 identical over 10 bases. Germline CDR1 reads SGDLS; CDR2 reads YYNGEE. With 3 bases clipped from V and 1 base from J, the junction kept 0 bases outside the gene matches. The CDR3 contains 14 residues. The entire variable domain, with the rest obtained from reference TRBV9 and TRBJ1-1, is as follows: DSGVTQTPKHLITATGQRVTLRCSPRSGDLSVYWYQQSLDQGLQFLIQYYNGEERAKGNILERFSAQQFPDLHSELNLSSLELGDSALYFCASSGQGANTEAFFGQGTRLTVV.

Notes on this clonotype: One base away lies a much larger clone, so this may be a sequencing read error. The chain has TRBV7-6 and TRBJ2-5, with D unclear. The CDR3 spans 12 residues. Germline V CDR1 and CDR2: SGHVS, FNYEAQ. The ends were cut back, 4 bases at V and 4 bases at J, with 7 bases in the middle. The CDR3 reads CASSSVLETQYF. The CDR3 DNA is TGTGCCAGCAGCTCAGTCCTAGAGACCCAGTACTTC. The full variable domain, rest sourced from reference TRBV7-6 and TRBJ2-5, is GAGVSQSPRYKVTKRGQDVALRCDPISGHVSLYWYRQALGQGPEFLTYFNYEAQQDKSGLPNDRFSAERPEGSISTLTIQRTEQRDSAMYRCASSSVLETQYFGPGTRLLVL.

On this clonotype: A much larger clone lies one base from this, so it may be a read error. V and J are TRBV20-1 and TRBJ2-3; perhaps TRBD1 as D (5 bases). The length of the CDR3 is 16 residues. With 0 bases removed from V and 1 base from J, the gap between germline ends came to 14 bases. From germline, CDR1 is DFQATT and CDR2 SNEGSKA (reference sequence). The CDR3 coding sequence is TGCAGTGCTAGAGAACGACAGTGCCCGGGCACAGATACGCAGTATTTT. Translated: CSARERQCPGTDTQYF.

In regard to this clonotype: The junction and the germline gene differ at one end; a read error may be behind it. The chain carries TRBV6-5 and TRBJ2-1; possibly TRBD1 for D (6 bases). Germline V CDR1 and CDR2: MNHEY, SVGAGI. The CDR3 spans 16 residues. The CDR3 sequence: CASCYSIQGYGNEQFF. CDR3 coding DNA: TGTGCCAGCTGTTACTCGATACAGGGTTACGGCAATGAGCAGTTCTTC.

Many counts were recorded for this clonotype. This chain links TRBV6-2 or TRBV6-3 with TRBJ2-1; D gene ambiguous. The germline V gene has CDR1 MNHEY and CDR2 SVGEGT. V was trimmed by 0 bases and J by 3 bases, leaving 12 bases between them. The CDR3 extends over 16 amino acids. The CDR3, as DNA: TGTGCCAGCAGTTACTCAATAGAGCCCCTCTACAATGAGCAGTTCTTC. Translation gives CASSYSIEPLYNEQFF.

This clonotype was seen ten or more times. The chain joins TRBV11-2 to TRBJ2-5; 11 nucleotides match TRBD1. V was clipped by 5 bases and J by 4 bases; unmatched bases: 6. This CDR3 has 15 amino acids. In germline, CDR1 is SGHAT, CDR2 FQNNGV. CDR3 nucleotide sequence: TGTGCCAGCAGCATACTGGGACAGGGGGGAGAGACCCAGTACTTC. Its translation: CASSILGQGGETQYF.

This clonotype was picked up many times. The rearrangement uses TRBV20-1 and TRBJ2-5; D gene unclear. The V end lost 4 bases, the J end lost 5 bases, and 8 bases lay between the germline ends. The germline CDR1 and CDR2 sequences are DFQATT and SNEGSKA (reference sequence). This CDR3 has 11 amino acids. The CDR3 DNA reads TGCAGTGCTAACGGGTGGGAGACCCAGTACTTC. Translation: CSANGWETQYF.

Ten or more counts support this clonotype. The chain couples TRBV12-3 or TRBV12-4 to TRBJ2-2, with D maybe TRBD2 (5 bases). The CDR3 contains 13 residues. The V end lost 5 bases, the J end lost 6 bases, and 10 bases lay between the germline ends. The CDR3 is CASSPAGPGELFF. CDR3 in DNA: TGTGCCAGCAGTCCTGCGGGTCCCGGGGAGCTGTTTTTT.

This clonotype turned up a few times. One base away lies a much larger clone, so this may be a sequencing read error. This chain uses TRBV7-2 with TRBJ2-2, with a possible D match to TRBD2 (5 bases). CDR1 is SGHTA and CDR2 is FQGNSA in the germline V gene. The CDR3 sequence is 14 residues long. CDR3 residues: CASSPSRVTGELVF. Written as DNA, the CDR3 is TGTGCCAGCAGCCCGAGTAGGGTAACCGGGGAGCTGGTTTTT.

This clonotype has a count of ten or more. The DNA for the CDR3 is TGTGCCAGCAGTTTCGGGAGGGGCGGTGAAAAACTGTTTTTT. Protein sequence: CASSFGRGGEKLFF. This sequence joins TRBV12-3 or TRBV12-4 and TRBJ1-4; weak D call: TRBD1 (5 bases). V shed 3 bases and J shed 7 bases, with 12 bases lying between them. This CDR3 comprises 14 residues.

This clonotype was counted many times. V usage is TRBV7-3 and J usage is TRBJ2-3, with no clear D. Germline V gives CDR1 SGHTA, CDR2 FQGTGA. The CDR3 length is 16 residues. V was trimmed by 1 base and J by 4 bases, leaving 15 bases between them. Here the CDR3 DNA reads TGTGCCAGCAGCTTAAGTAGTAGTGGCGGAGCAGATACGCAGTATTTT. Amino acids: CASSLSSSGGADTQYF.

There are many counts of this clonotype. The CDR3 loop is CASSGQDTDTQYF. In DNA form, the CDR3 reads TGTGCCAGCAGCGGACAGGACACAGATACGCAGTATTTT. V gene TRBV6-6 combines with J gene TRBJ2-3; the match to TRBD1 covers 7 bases. Trimming removed 6 bases from V and 2 bases from J; junction bases left unmatched: 2. Germline V gene lookup returns CDR1 MNHNY and CDR2 SVGAGI (reference sequence). The CDR3 consists of 13 residues.

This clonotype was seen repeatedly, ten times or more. The CDR3 reads CASSVSYRGGTEAFF. The CDR3 region has the DNA TGTGCCAGCAGCGTATCTTACAGGGGGGGGACTGAAGCTTTCTTT. The gene calls are TRBV9 and TRBJ1-1, with 8 nucleotides matching TRBD1. The junction had 7 bases not matched to a gene; V was cut back by 1 base and J by 5 bases. The CDR3 has 15 residues. CDR1 is SGDLS, CDR2 YYNGEE, per germline.

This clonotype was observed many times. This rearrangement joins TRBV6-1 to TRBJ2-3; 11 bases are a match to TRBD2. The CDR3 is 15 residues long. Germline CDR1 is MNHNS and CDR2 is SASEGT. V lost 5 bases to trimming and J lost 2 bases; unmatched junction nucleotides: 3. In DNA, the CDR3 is TGTGCCAGCAGTTTAGCGGGGGGGCTCACAGATACGCAGTATTTT. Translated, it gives CASSLAGGLTDTQYF.

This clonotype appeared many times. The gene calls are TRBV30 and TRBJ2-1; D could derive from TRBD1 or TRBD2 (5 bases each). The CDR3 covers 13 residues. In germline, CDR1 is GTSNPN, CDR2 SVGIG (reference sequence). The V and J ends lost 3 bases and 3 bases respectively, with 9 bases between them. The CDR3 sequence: CAWRGDVYNEQFF. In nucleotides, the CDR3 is TGTGCCTGGAGAGGGGACGTCTACAATGAGCAGTTCTTC.

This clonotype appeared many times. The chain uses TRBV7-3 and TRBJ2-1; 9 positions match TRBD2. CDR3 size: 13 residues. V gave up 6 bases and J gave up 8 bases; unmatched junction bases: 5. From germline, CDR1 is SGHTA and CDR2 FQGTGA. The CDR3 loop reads CASSLSGGYEQFF. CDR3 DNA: TGTGCCAGCAGTCTTAGCGGGGGCTATGAGCAGTTCTTC.

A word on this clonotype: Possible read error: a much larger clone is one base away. This CDR3 is CASSSTQATVLYF. The CDR3 DNA is TGTGCCAGCAGCTCGACACAGGCTACGGTGCTGTACTTC. The chain combines TRBV7-8 with TRBJ2-7; a weak D match, TRBD1 (5 bases). This CDR3 is built from 13 residues. V shed 4 bases and J shed 12 bases, with 19 bases lying between them. Germline V gives CDR1 SGHVS, CDR2 FQNEAQ.

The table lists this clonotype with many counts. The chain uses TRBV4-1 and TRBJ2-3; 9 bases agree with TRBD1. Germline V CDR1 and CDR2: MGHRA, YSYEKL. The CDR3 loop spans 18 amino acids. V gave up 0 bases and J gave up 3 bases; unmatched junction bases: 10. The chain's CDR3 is CASSQDPLDRGATDTQYF. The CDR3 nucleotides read TGCGCCAGCAGCCAAGATCCGTTGGACAGGGGTGCGACAGATACGCAGTATTTT.

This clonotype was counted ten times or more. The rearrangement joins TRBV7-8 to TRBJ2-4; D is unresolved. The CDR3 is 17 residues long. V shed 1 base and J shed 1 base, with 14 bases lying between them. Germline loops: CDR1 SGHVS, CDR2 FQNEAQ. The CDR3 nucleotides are TGTGCCAGCAGCTTAGTTCACAGTGGGGTGGCCAAAAACATTCAGTACTTC. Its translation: CASSLVHSGVAKNIQYF.

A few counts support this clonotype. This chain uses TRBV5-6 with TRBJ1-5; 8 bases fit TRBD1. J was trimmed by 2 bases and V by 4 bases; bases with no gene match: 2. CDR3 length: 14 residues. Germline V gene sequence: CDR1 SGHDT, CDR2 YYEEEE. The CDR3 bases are TGTGCCAGCAGCCCGGGACAGGGCAATCAGCCCCAGCATTTT. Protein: CASSPGQGNQPQHF. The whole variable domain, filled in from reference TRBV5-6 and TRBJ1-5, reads DAGVTQSPTHLIKTRGQQVTLRCSPKSGHDTVSWYQQALGQGPQFIFQYYEEEERQRGNFPDRFSGHQFPNYSSELNVNALLLGDSALYLCASSPGQGNQPQHFGDGTRLSIL.

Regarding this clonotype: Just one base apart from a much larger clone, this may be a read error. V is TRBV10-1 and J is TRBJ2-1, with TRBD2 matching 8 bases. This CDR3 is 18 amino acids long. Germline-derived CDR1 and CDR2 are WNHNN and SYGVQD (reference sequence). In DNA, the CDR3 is TGCGCCAGCAGTGGTCGAGCGGGAGAGCCGAGCTCCTACAATGAGCGGTTCTTC. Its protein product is CASSGRAGEPSSYNERFF.

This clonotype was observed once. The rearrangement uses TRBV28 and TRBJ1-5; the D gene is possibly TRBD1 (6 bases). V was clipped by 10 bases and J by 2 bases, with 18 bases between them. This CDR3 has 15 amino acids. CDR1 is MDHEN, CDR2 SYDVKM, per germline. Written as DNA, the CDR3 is TGTGCCATCGATCAGGGGTATCGGGGCAATCAGCCCCAGCATTTT. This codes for CAIDQGYRGNQPQHF.

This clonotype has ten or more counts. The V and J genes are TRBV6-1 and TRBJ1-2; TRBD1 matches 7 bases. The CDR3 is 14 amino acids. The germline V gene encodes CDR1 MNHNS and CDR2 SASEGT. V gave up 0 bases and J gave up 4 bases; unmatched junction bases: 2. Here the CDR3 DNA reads TGTGCCAGCAGTGAAGCAGGGGGCGCCTATGGCTACACCTTC. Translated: CASSEAGGAYGYTF.

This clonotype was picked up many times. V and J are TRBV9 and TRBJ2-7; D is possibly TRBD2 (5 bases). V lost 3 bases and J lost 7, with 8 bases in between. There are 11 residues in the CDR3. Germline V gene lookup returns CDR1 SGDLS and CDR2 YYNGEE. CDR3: CASSAPGEQYF. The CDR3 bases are TGTGCCAGCAGCGCCCCGGGGGAGCAGTACTTC.

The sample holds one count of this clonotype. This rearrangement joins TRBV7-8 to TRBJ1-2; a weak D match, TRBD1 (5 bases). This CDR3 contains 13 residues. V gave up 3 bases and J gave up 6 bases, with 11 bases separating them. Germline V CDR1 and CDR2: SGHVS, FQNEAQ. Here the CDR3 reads CASSLKAGNGYTF. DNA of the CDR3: TGTGCCAGCAGCTTGAAGGCAGGGAATGGCTACACCTTC. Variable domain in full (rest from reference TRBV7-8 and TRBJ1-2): GAGVSQSPRYKVAKRGQDVALRCDPISGHVSLFWYQQALGQGPEFLTYFQNEAQLDKSGLPSDRFFAERPEGSVSTLKIQRTQQEDSAVYLCASSLKAGNGYTFGSGTRLTVV.

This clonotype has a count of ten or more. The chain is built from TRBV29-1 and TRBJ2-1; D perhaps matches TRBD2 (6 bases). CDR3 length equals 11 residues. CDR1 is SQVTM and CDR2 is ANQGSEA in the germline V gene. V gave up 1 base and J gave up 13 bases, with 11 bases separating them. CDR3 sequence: CSVEAGRIQFF. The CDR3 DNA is TGCAGCGTTGAAGCGGGGAGGATTCAGTTCTTC.

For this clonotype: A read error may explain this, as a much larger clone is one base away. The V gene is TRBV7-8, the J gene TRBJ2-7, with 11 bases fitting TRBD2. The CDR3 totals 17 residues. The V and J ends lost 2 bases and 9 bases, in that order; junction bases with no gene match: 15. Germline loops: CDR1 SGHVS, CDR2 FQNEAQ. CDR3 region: CASSLNPPGLAAHGQYF. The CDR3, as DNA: TGTGCCAGCAGCTTAAACCCACCGGGACTAGCGGCCCACGGGCAGTACTTC.

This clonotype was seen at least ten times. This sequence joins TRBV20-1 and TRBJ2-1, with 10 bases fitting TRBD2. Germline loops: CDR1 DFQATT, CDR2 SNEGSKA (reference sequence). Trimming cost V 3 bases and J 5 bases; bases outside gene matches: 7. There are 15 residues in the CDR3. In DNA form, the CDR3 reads TGCAGTGCTAGTTTATGGACTAGCGGTAACAATGAGCAGTTCTTC. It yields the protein CSASLWTSGNNEQFF.

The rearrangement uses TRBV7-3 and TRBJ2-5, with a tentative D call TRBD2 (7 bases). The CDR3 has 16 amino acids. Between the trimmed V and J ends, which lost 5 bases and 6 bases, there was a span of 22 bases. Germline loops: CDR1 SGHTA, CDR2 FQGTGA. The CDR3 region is CASSLNPAGAGKTQYF. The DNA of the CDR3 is TGTGCCAGCAGCCTCAACCCGGCGGGGGCTGGGAAGACCCAGTACTTC.

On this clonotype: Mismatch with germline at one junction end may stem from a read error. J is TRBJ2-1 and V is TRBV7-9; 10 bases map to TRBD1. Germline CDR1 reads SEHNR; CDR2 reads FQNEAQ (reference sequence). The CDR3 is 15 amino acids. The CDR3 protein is CAGSLGQGGYNEQFF. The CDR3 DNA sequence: TGTGCCGGCAGCTTAGGACAGGGGGGATACAATGAGCAGTTCTTC.

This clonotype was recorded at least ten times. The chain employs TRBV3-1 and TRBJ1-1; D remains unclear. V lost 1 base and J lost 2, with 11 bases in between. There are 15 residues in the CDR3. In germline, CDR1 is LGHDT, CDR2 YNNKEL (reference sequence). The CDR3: CASSQVRVYNTEAFF. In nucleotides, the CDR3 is TGTGCCAGCAGCCAAGTAAGGGTGTATAACACTGAAGCTTTCTTT.